These 3 T cell receptor beta chains were all obtained from the same sample, sequenced in a study of T cells expressing NK-cell markers. TCRdb reanalyzed the 5' RACE reads, giving one entry per CDR3 protein sequence and no DNA. Recorded for this sample: about 390,000 distinct CDR3 sequences. The sample was blood T cells: a sorted CD56 or NKG2C T cell subset, CD4+ or CD8+ T cells, or bulk PBMC T cells (not recorded which). The source of these receptors is a woman between 45 and 60 years old in good health.

The gene calls are TRBV14 and TRBJ2-3. The CDR3 covers 16 residues. Germline CDR1 reads SGHDN; CDR2 reads FVKESK. The CDR3 loop reads CASSQVGAARTDTQYF.

The gene calls are TRBV20-1 and TRBJ2-1; TCRdb gives TRBD2 as the D gene, but with no DNA this cannot be confirmed. There are 17 residues in the CDR3. The V gene's germline CDR1 is DFQATT and CDR2 SNEGSKA (reference sequence). The CDR3 loop is CSASNMAGGPIYNEQFF.

This rearrangement joins TRBV12-3 or TRBV12-4 to TRBJ1-1; the TRBD1 assignment by TCRdb is unverifiable without DNA. This CDR3 is 12 amino acids long. This CDR3 is CASSQGWREAFF.